One and the same sample provided the 31 T cell receptor beta chains below, sequenced in a study of vaccination and CD4 T cells after COVID-19. Sequencing of DNA taken from cultured CD4+ T cells relied on the Oncomine TCR Beta short-read assay. TCRdb itself ran the PCR reads through MiXCR, one entry per CDR3 protein. The sample includes about 10,000 distinct CDR3 sequences, 20% to 30% of them seen just once. The treatment: roughly 11-day PBMC culture with coronavirus spike peptide pools or control peptides (ViraFEST assay). The antigens of these receptors remain unknown. Sequencing used CD4+ T cells from blood, cultured in vitro, obtained before SARS-CoV-2 vaccination. The receptor source for this set is a human donor who received a COVID-19 vaccine.

The rearrangement joins TRBV6-5 to TRBJ2-7, with D uncertain. This CDR3 is 14 amino acids long. V was pared by 2 bases and J by 0 bases, with 8 bases between. Germline CDR1 is MNHEY and CDR2 is SVGAGI. The CDR3 sequence is CASSYASYSYEQYF. In nucleotides, the CDR3 is TGTGCCAGCAGTTACGCCAGCTACTCCTACGAGCAGTACTTC.

This sequence joins TRBV2 and TRBJ2-7; D gene uncertain. There are 13 residues in the CDR3. Germline V gives CDR1 SNHLY, CDR2 FYNNEI. Trimming removed 1 base at V and 5 bases at J, with 9 bases between. The CDR3 loop reads CASSEVRGHEQYF. The CDR3 DNA follows: TGTGCCAGCAGTGAAGTGAGAGGCCACGAGCAGTACTTC.

The chain carries TRBV7-7 and TRBJ2-1, with TRBD2 matching 8 bases. The CDR3 loop spans 14 amino acids. CDR1 and CDR2 from the germline V gene are SSHAT and FNYEAQ (reference sequence). V shed 5 bases and J 7 bases; nucleotides not matched to a gene: 7. The CDR3 DNA reads TGTGCCAGCAGCCCCGACCGGGAGGGGAATGAGCAGTTCTTC. The encoded protein is CASSPDREGNEQFF.

This clonotype was seen a few times. The V and J genes are TRBV6-5 and TRBJ1-2; 7 nucleotides align to TRBD1. The V gene end was trimmed by 2 bases and the J gene end by 8 bases; junction bases not matched to a gene: 5. The CDR3 covers 13 residues. Germline lookup yields CDR1 MNHEY and CDR2 SVGAGI. Here the CDR3 reads CASSYVRTGGYTF. For the CDR3, the DNA is TGTGCCAGCAGTTACGTCCGGACAGGAGGCTACACCTTC.

The chain uses TRBV7-9 and TRBJ2-3; D uncertain. V was trimmed by 6 bases and J by 4 bases, leaving 8 bases between them. The CDR3 runs 12 residues. Germline V lookup: CDR1 SEHNR, CDR2 FQNEAQ (reference sequence). The DNA of the CDR3 is TGTGCCAGCAGTTGGCTGGCAGATACGCAGTATTTT. This sequence encodes CASSWLADTQYF.

The chain has TRBV7-2 and TRBJ1-5; D perhaps matches TRBD1 (5 bases). From germline, CDR1 is SGHTA and CDR2 FQGNSA. The germline V and J ends were trimmed by 1 base and 6 bases, with 19 bases remaining between them. This CDR3 contains 17 residues. The DNA for the CDR3 is TGTGCCAGCAGCTTAGAGTCGGGGGGAAGAGGAAGTCAGCCCCAGCATTTT. Encoded protein: CASSLESGGRGSQPQHF.

The chain links TRBV7-9 to TRBJ1-1; D is perhaps TRBD1 (5 bases). CDR3 length: 14 amino acids. The germline V and J ends were trimmed by 2 bases and 7 bases, with 14 bases remaining between them. Germline loops: CDR1 SEHNR, CDR2 FQNEAQ (reference sequence). CDR3 in amino acids: CASSLRRDEGEAFF. The CDR3, as DNA: TGTGCCAGCAGCTTACGCAGGGATGAGGGTGAAGCTTTCTTT.

This clonotype has just a few counts. The J gene is TRBJ1-1, the V gene TRBV20-1, with D maybe TRBD1 (6 bases). V gave up 1 base and J gave up 4 bases, with 16 bases separating them. The CDR3 runs 15 residues. CDR1 is DFQATT and CDR2 is SNEGSKA in the germline V gene (reference sequence). CDR3 nucleotide sequence: TGCAGTGCTAGAGCGACAGGTCGGGTCGCCACTGAAGCTTTCTTT. Its protein is CSARATGRVATEAFF.

This CDR3 is CASSEKAWPVDGYEQYF. DNA for the CDR3: TGTGCCAGCAGTGAAAAAGCGTGGCCCGTAGACGGCTACGAGCAGTACTTC. The V and J genes are TRBV6-1 and TRBJ2-7; the D is unclear. Germline V gene lookup returns CDR1 MNHNS and CDR2 SASEGT. This CDR3 spans 17 amino acids. Trimming pared 2 bases from V and 3 bases from J, leaving 20 bases between.

This clonotype was seen more than once but under ten times. This chain joins TRBV5-1 and TRBJ2-5; 10 bases line up with TRBD1. The J segment lost 2 bases and the V segment lost 4 bases, leaving 5 bases of the junction unmatched. Per germline, CDR1 SGHRS and CDR2 YFSETQ. The CDR3 is made up of 15 amino acids. The CDR3 region is CASSPPGQGQETQYF. The CDR3, as DNA: TGCGCCAGCAGCCCTCCGGGACAGGGGCAAGAGACCCAGTACTTC.

Remarks on this clonotype: A much larger clone sits a single nucleotide away, making a read error possible. J is TRBJ1-5 and V is TRBV15; no firm D call. The CDR3 extends over 21 amino acids. V dropped 0 bases and J dropped 2 bases, with 26 bases sitting between them. Per germline, CDR1 LNHNV and CDR2 YYDKDF (reference sequence). The CDR3 loop is CATSRDPPAQATPIGNQPQHF. The CDR3 DNA reads as TGTGCCACCAGCAGAGATCCCCCCGCACAAGCTACCCCAATAGGCAATCAGCCCCAGCATTTT. Variable domain in full (rest from reference TRBV15 and TRBJ1-5): DAMVIQNPRYQVTQFGKPVTLSCSQTLNHNVMYWYQQKSSQAPKLLFHYYDKDFNNEADTPDNFQSRRPNTSFCFLDIRSPGLGDTAMYLCATSRDPPAQATPIGNQPQHFGDGTRLSIL.

The chain joins TRBV5-1 to TRBJ2-2; D remains ambiguous. Germline CDR1 is SGHRS and CDR2 is YFSETQ. V was pared by 6 bases and J by 6 bases, with 12 bases between. This CDR3 region has 13 residues. The CDR3 is CASTLDLSGELFF. In nucleotides, the CDR3 is TGCGCCAGCACCCTAGACTTATCCGGGGAGCTGTTTTTT.

The sample holds a few counts of this clonotype. V gene TRBV10-3 combines with J gene TRBJ2-2; D may be TRBD2 (5 bases). Germline CDR1 is ENHRY and CDR2 is SYGVKD. V dropped 10 bases and J dropped 3 bases, with 12 bases sitting between them. This CDR3 is 13 amino acids long. Here the CDR3 reads CATIGRYTGELFF. The CDR3 bases are TGTGCCACTATAGGGAGATACACCGGGGAGCTGTTTTTT.

The chain employs TRBV7-8 and TRBJ2-7, with D maybe TRBD2 (6 bases). The CDR3 consists of 16 residues. V dropped 2 bases and J dropped 0 bases, with 14 bases sitting between them. Germline lookup yields CDR1 SGHVS and CDR2 FQNEAQ. The CDR3 DNA follows: TGTGCCAGCAGCTTAAAATCGGGCGGGGCCTCCTACGAGCAGTACTTC. Translating it yields CASSLKSGGASYEQYF. Full variable domain (missing parts from reference TRBV7-8 and TRBJ2-7): GAGVSQSPRYKVAKRGQDVALRCDPISGHVSLFWYQQALGQGPEFLTYFQNEAQLDKSGLPSDRFFAERPEGSVSTLKIQRTQQEDSAVYLCASSLKSGGASYEQYFGPGTRLTVT.

This chain uses TRBV18 with TRBJ2-5; a possible D gene is TRBD2 (5 bases). Germline V CDR1 and CDR2: KGHSH, LQKENI. The V end lost 8 bases, the J end lost 3 bases, and 10 bases lay between the germline ends. This CDR3 region has 12 residues. In nucleotides, the CDR3 is TGTGCCAGCATCTCGGAGGAAGAGACCCAGTACTTC. It encodes CASISEEETQYF.

This clonotype appeared a few times. This rearrangement joins TRBV30 to TRBJ2-7; TRBD1 is a possible D gene (5 bases). The CDR3 spans 11 residues. CDR1 is GTSNPN, CDR2 SVGIG, per germline (reference sequence). With 4 bases removed from V and 5 bases from J, the gap between germline ends came to 9 bases. The CDR3 reads CAWTGPNEQYF. Written as DNA, the CDR3 is TGTGCCTGGACAGGGCCCAACGAGCAGTACTTC.

Only a few counts were recorded for this clonotype. The V call is TRBV2, the J call TRBJ2-5; D perhaps matches TRBD1 (6 bases). Germline-derived CDR1 and CDR2 are SNHLY and FYNNEI. The CDR3 length is 17 residues. Trimming took off 4 bases at V and 3 bases at J, with 21 bases between the two ends. The DNA of the CDR3 is TGTGCCAGCAGTGTCCCTAAGGGTGACCAGGGGAAAGAGACCCAGTACTTC. Protein sequence: CASSVPKGDQGKETQYF.

This clonotype has only a few counts. The V gene is TRBV12-3 or TRBV12-4, the J gene TRBJ1-5; D may be TRBD1 (6 bases). V lost 3 bases to trimming and J lost 7 bases, with 13 bases between them. The CDR3 length is 14 residues. The CDR3 bases are TGTGCCAGCAGTTTCTCTCAGGGGAGACAGCCCCAGCATTTT. It codes for CASSFSQGRQPQHF.

The V gene is TRBV6-5, the J gene TRBJ1-3, with 10 bases that match TRBD1. Looked up from germline, CDR1 is MNHEY and CDR2 is SVGAGI. CDR3 size: 19 residues. The junction had 9 bases not matched to a gene; V was cut back by 0 bases and J by 1 base. The CDR3, as DNA: TGTGCCAGCAGTTACTCGAGACAGGGGGCGCTAGTTTCTGGAAACACCATATATTTT. Amino acids: CASSYSRQGALVSGNTIYF.

The rearrangement uses TRBV4-2 and TRBJ1-6; D remains unclear. Germline V CDR1 and CDR2: LGHNA, YNFKEQ. Trimming took 4 bases from V and 5 from J, leaving 9 bases between them. The CDR3 totals 14 residues. The CDR3 protein is CASSPHRDNSPLHF. CDR3 nucleotide sequence: TGTGCCAGCAGCCCCCATCGGGATAATTCACCCCTCCACTTT.

The genes are TRBV6-1 and TRBJ2-1, with 12 nucleotides matching TRBD1. Germline V gene lookup returns CDR1 MNHNS and CDR2 SASEGT. V was pared by 3 bases and J by 7 bases, with 4 bases of the junction left unmatched. CDR3 length: 15 amino acids. The CDR3 spells CASSDWDRGRNEQFF. The CDR3 DNA reads TGTGCCAGCAGTGATTGGGACAGGGGGCGTAATGAGCAGTTCTTC.

This clonotype was detected a few times. Here the CDR3 reads CASRFDRDAEAFF. CDR3 sequence (DNA): TGTGCCAGCAGGTTCGACAGGGACGCTGAAGCTTTCTTT. The chain joins TRBV12-3 or TRBV12-4 to TRBJ1-1; 7 positions match TRBD1. The V gene end was trimmed by 6 bases and the J gene end by 6 bases; junction bases not matched to a gene: 7. There are 13 residues in the CDR3.

This clonotype was observed a handful of times. The gene calls are TRBV20-1 and TRBJ2-2; D gene unclear. The V gene lost 2 bases and the J gene lost 1 base, with 8 bases spanning the gap. The CDR3 length is 14 residues. Germline V gene lookup returns CDR1 DFQATT and CDR2 SNEGSKA (reference sequence). CDR3: CSARSRGNTGELFF. As DNA, the CDR3 is TGCAGTGCTAGATCCCGAGGGAACACCGGGGAGCTGTTTTTT.

This clonotype was seen a single time. The chain employs TRBV29-1 and TRBJ1-2, with D possibly being TRBD1 (5 bases). From germline, CDR1 is SQVTM and CDR2 ANQGSEA. Trimming removed 7 bases at V and 2 bases at J, with 20 bases between. The CDR3 has 15 amino acids. DNA of the CDR3: TGCAGCGCCGAAGGGATAGGGGATTCCAACTATGGCTACACCTTC. Its translation is CSAEGIGDSNYGYTF.

The V and J genes are TRBV11-2 and TRBJ2-7; D gene unclear. Deletions cut 5 bases from V and 0 bases from J, with 11 bases between. The CDR3 covers 14 residues. Germline V gene lookup returns CDR1 SGHAT and CDR2 FQNNGV. The CDR3 DNA is TGTGCCAGCAGCCCCGGCCCTAGCTCCTACGAGCAGTACTTC. Translating gives CASSPGPSSYEQYF.

The sample holds a few counts of this clonotype. The chain is built from TRBV5-4 and TRBJ2-5; TRBD2 might be the D (6 bases). Germline CDR1 SGHNT, CDR2 YYREEE (reference sequence). Trimming removed 1 base from V and 5 bases from J, with 15 bases in between. The CDR3 length is 15 residues. In DNA, the CDR3 is TGTGCCAGCAGCTTGAGCGGACAAAGCGGGGAGACCCAGTACTTC. This encodes CASSLSGQSGETQYF.

This chain uses TRBV14 with TRBJ1-3; D unclear. The germline gives CDR1 SGHDN, CDR2 FVKESK. With 4 bases removed from V and 0 bases from J, the gap between germline ends came to 4 bases. The CDR3 is 13 residues long. The CDR3 loop is CASSPRSGNTIYF. In nucleotides, the CDR3 is TGTGCCAGCAGCCCCCGCTCTGGAAACACCATATATTTT. Supplemented by reference TRBV14 and TRBJ1-3, the full variable domain reads EAGVTQFPSHSVIEKGQTVTLRCDPISGHDNLYWYRRVMGKEIKFLLHFVKESKQDESGMPNNRFLAERTGGTYSTLKVQPAELEDSGVYFCASSPRSGNTIYFGEGSWLTVV.

This clonotype rates as medium-sized (0.01 to 0.1%). This rearrangement joins TRBV20-1 to TRBJ1-2; D is unclear. This CDR3 contains 13 residues. The germline gives CDR1 DFQATT, CDR2 SNEGSKA (reference sequence). V was shortened by 5 bases and J by 4 bases, with 14 bases between the two germline ends. The CDR3 sequence: CSASDESGYGYTF. The CDR3 nucleotides read TGCAGTGCTTCCGATGAGTCAGGCTATGGCTACACCTTC.

The V call is TRBV12-3 or TRBV12-4, the J call TRBJ1-6; D is perhaps TRBD1 (5 bases). Trimming stripped 8 bases from V and 9 bases from J, with 14 bases between. The CDR3 covers 13 residues. The CDR3 loop reads CASGAGRGSPLHF. For the CDR3, the DNA is TGTGCCAGCGGGGCAGGGCGGGGTTCACCCCTCCACTTT.

This clonotype was seen a few times. CDR3 sequence (DNA): TGTGCCAGCAGCCCGTCGGGGCTCGCGGCCTATGGCTACACCTTC. Protein product: CASSPSGLAAYGYTF. The rearrangement uses TRBV27 and TRBJ1-2, with TRBD1 as a possible D gene (5 bases). This CDR3 has 15 amino acids. Trimming took 6 bases from V and 4 from J, leaving 18 bases between them. Germline CDR1 MNHEY, CDR2 SMNVEV (reference sequence).

This clonotype counts as medium-sized (0.01 to 0.1%). The CDR3 coding sequence is TGTGCCAGCAGCTGGACATGGATCCCGAACACTGAAGCTTTCTTT. It specifies CASSWTWIPNTEAFF. The J gene is TRBJ1-1, the V gene TRBV7-9, with a weak D call TRBD1 (5 bases). V was shortened by 4 bases and J by 1 base, with 13 bases between the two germline ends. This CDR3 comprises 15 residues. Germline V gene data show CDR1 as SEHNR and CDR2 as FQNEAQ (reference sequence).